This T cell receptor beta chain was sequenced during a study of blood T cell repertoires in COVID-19. Overall study: Italy, Spain and the United States were the sources of the convalescent and acute COVID-19 samples. Sources were T cells, B-cell-depleted T cells, or PBMCs; the material itself was cDNA or gDNA.

Unmatched junction bases numbered 10, after V lost 2 bases and J lost 7 bases. The germline V gene encodes CDR1 LGHDT and CDR2 YNNKEL (reference sequence). The CDR3 contains 15 residues. Original analysis: Estimates of nucleated cell counts were drawn from the amplification of reference gene primers. Data came from immunoSEQ multiplex PCR; TCRdb stores just in-frame clones and leaves some out. From that table come the V and J calls and clone size; the DNA was used to work out D and trimming. The data hold 100,000 to 120,000 clones, with approximately 90% observed a single time. This chain uses TRBV3-1 (or the pseudogene TRBV3-2) with TRBJ2-5; 7 nucleotides agree with TRBD2. The sequencing input was peripheral blood. The sequence derives from a woman between 45 and 60 years old with acute or convalescent COVID-19. CDR3 loop: CASSQTREPQGTQYF. The CDR3, as DNA: TGTGCCAGCAGCCAAACGCGGGAGCCCCAGGGGACCCAGTACTTC.